This TCR beta chain was found in a study of CD8 T cells in ankylosing spondylitis. Study outcomes and limitations: Fewer than ten highly homologous variants made up a TCR beta motif, and this motif appeared characteristic of ankylosing spondylitis blood.

Germline CDR1 reads MNHEY; CDR2 reads SVGAGI. Deletions cut 0 bases from V and 5 bases from J, with 13 bases between. The CDR3 loop spans 15 amino acids. This clonotype was counted only a few times. No antigen is known for it. Using quantitative 5'-RACE with molecular barcodes, the authors made TCR beta libraries. TCRdb fed the 5' RACE reads into MiXCR, producing one record per CDR3 protein. The sample yields 750,000 to 850,000 distinct CDR3 sequences, 12% seen once. The gene calls are TRBV6-5 and TRBJ2-5; D unresolved. Input material: blood, either unsorted or a sorted T cell fraction (not recorded which). This receptor was obtained from a male donor with ankylosing spondylitis. The CDR3 DNA sequence: TGTGCCAGCAGTTACTCGATGGCCCGCAGGGAGACCCAGTACTTC. Encoded protein: CASSYSMARRETQYF.